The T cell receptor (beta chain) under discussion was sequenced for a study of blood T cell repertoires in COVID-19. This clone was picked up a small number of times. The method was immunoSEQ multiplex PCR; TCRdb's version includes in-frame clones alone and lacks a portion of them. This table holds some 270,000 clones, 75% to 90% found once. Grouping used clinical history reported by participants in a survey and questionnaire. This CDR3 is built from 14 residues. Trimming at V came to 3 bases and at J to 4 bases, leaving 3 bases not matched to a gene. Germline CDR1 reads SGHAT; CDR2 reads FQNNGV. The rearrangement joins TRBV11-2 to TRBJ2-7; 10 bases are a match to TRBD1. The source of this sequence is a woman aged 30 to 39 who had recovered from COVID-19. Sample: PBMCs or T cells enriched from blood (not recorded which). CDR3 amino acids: CASSFRTGGYEQYF. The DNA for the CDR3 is TGTGCCAGCAGCTTTCGGACAGGGGGTTACGAGCAGTACTTC.